The entry below gives a single T cell receptor beta chain sequence along with its context. Its cognate antigen is unknown. This record belongs to a study of STAT5B mutations in CD4+ large granular lymphocyte leukemia. Study conclusions and caveats: Compared with healthy controls (2/35), patient top clones favored TRBV06 (8/27).

The assay was run at survey level. Assay: immunoSEQ multiplex PCR; the TCRdb copy retains only in-frame clones and omits some. The sample lists 20,000 to 25,000 clones, about 71% occurring once. Germline CDR1 SGHRS, CDR2 YFSETQ. Trimming took off 5 bases at V and 4 bases at J, with 8 bases between the two ends. The CDR3 spans 12 residues. This sequence joins TRBV5-1 and TRBJ2-3; no clear D gene. This TCR came from a human donor in good health. The sample taken for sequencing was CD4+ T cells from blood buffy coats. The CDR3 is CASRIYPDTQYF. In DNA form, the CDR3 reads TGCGCCAGCAGAATCTATCCAGATACGCAGTATTTT.